The 2 T cell receptor beta chains reported below all come from one sample, sequenced in a study of shared clonotypes between healthy human individuals. Sequenced by immunoSEQ multiplex PCR; TCRdb stores in-frame clones only, minus some. The data contain some 450,000 clones, approximately 77% of them singletons. Specimen: PBMCs. The receptor set was obtained from a woman aged 40 to 50 in good health. Some clones in this sample may be carry-over from other donors' samples.

The V gene is TRBV30, the J gene TRBJ2-7; maybe TRBD2 (5 bases). V lost 3 bases and J lost 3, with 6 bases in between. Germline V gene data show CDR1 as GTSNPN and CDR2 as SVGIG (reference sequence). CDR3 size: 11 residues. This chain's CDR3 is CAWSTSYEQYF. CDR3 in DNA: TGTGCCTGGAGCACTAGCTACGAGCAGTACTTC.

The table lists this clone with many counts. The chain joins TRBV5-1 to TRBJ2-7; 9 nucleotides line up with TRBD2. The ends lost 0 bases at V and 7 bases at J; junction bases unmatched: 5. The CDR3 has 14 residues. Germline V CDR1 and CDR2: SGHRS, YFSETQ. The DNA for the CDR3 is TGCGCCAGCAGCTTGGCTAGCGGGATAGGAGAGCAGTACTTC. It codes for CASSLASGIGEQYF. Full variable domain (rest looked up from reference TRBV5-1 and TRBJ2-7): KAGVTQTPRYLIKTRGQQVTLSCSPISGHRSVSWYQQTPGQGLQFLFEYFSETQRNKGNFPGRFSGRQFSNSRSEMNVSTLELGDSALYLCASSLASGIGEQYFGPGTRLTVT.